This TCR beta chain was observed in a study of T cell clonotyping in hematopoietic cell transplantation. Findings of the study overall: Pathologically expanded recipient clonotypes increased progressively from day 30 to day 180 as diversity fell. Without cell sorting, CD4 versus CD8 contributions remain unresolved.

The method was immunoSEQ multiplex PCR; TCRdb's version includes in-frame clones alone and lacks a portion of them. The sample records about 69,000 clones, about 94% being singletons. The CDR3 contains 13 residues. Trimming removed 5 bases from V and 0 bases from J, with 8 bases in between. The V gene's germline CDR1 is SGHVS and CDR2 FQNEAQ. Turning to this clone: Its antigen is as yet unknown.

The gene calls are TRBV7-8 and TRBJ2-7; D is ambiguous. This clonotype originated in a man aged 50 or older in good health. Some clones in this sample may be carry-over from other donors' samples. The sequencing input was peripheral blood mononuclear cells. CDR3 amino acids: CASSPRTSYEQYF. The CDR3 DNA reads TGTGCCAGCAGCCCACGGACCTCCTACGAGCAGTACTTC.